Below, 31 T cell receptor beta chains from the same sample are listed, as sequenced in a study of T-cell memory formation after mild COVID-19. TCRdb used MiXCR to reprocess the 5' RACE reads, holding one entry per CDR3 protein. The sample includes approximately 210,000 distinct CDR3 sequences, roughly 27% seen only once; the top ten take more than 9.5%. What was sequenced was PBMCs or a T cell subset sorted from them (not recorded which). These receptor sequences come from an adult woman who had mild COVID-19 (a few samples of this study predate the infection). Cell type and time point are not known.

This clonotype turned up a few times. The chain carries TRBV21-1 and TRBJ1-6. TRBV21-1 is termed a pseudogene. This CDR3 is 16 amino acids long. CDR3 DNA sequence: TGTGCCAGCAGCAAAGCCGAGGGCTCCTATAATTCACCCCTCCACTTT. Its protein product is CASSKAEGSYNSPLHF.

The genes are TRBV3-1 and TRBJ2-6; no clear D. Germline CDR1 and CDR2: LGHDT and YNNKEL (reference sequence). This CDR3 region has 15 residues. The V end was cut by 4 bases, the J end by 0 bases, with 7 bases between. CDR3 region: CASSLPRSGANVLTF. The CDR3 DNA reads TGTGCCAGCAGCCTCCCCCGCTCTGGGGCCAACGTCCTGACTTTC.

This clonotype was recorded a few times. V and J are TRBV2 and TRBJ1-2; the D is unclear. Germline V gene lookup returns CDR1 SNHLY and CDR2 FYNNEI. The CDR3 is 12 residues long. V was cut by 8 bases and J by 8 bases, with 15 bases left in between. CDR3 DNA: TGTGCCAGCCTTATCGGAGGAGAAGGCTACACCTTC. This translates into CASLIGGEGYTF.

The chain uses TRBV4-1 and TRBJ2-1, with D unresolved. This CDR3 region has 13 residues. V dropped 1 base and J dropped 4 bases, with 5 bases sitting between them. CDR1 is MGHRA and CDR2 is YSYEKL in the germline V gene. In nucleotides, the CDR3 is TGCGCCAGCAGCCAAGTGAGATACAATGAGCAGTTCTTC. Translation gives CASSQVRYNEQFF.

CDR3 coding DNA: TGCAGTGCTCAGATAGCGGGTACAGATACGCAGTATTTT. It specifies CSAQIAGTDTQYF. The V gene is TRBV20-1, the J gene TRBJ2-3, with TRBD2 matching 7 bases. The CDR3 sequence is 13 residues long. Losses at the gene ends were 5 bases for V and 3 bases for J; bases not matched to a gene: 5. CDR1 and CDR2 from the germline V gene are DFQATT and SNEGSKA (reference sequence).

V usage is TRBV29-1 and J usage is TRBJ1-2; D gene unclear. V lost 4 bases and J 7 bases, leaving 19 bases between the germline ends. The CDR3 extends over 14 amino acids. Germline V CDR1 and CDR2: SQVTM, ANQGSEA. The CDR3 DNA reads as TGCAGCGTTGGGGCCCAGTTTGGCAGGTTTGGCTACACCTTC. Translation gives CSVGAQFGRFGYTF.

The genes are TRBV6-1 and TRBJ1-3; D not resolved. This CDR3 region has 13 residues. Trimming left V 0 bases short and J 8 bases short, with 8 bases between. Germline V lookup: CDR1 MNHNS, CDR2 SASEGT. DNA of the CDR3: TGTGCCAGCAGTGAAGCTCGGAGAGACACCATATATTTT. The encoded protein is CASSEARRDTIYF.

This chain links TRBV5-5 with TRBJ2-4, with TRBD1 as a possible D gene (5 bases). CDR1 is SGHKS and CDR2 is YYEKEE in the germline V gene (reference sequence). Trimming stripped 7 bases from V and 5 bases from J, with 16 bases between. The CDR3 sequence is 14 residues long. The CDR3 DNA reads as TGTGCCAGCTTCAGCGACAGCCTCGAAAACATTCAGTACTTC. Protein: CASFSDSLENIQYF.

This chain uses TRBV23-1 with TRBJ2-1; tentatively, D is TRBD1 (5 bases). TRBV23-1 falls under the ORF class, with uncertain function. This CDR3 spans 18 amino acids. Deletions cut 3 bases from V and 0 bases from J, with 18 bases between. In DNA form, the CDR3 reads TGCGCCAGCAGTCAGCCTTCCAGGGTGGTTGGCTCCTACAATGAGCAGTTCTTC. It encodes CASSQPSRVVGSYNEQFF.

The chain is built from TRBV7-6 and TRBJ2-1, with 9 bases lining up with TRBD1. This CDR3 region has 15 residues. V shed 5 bases, J shed 4 bases, and the junction held 6 bases outside the gene matches. Germline V CDR1 and CDR2: SGHVS, FNYEAQ. CDR3 DNA sequence: TGTGCCAGCAGCCCCGACAGGGGGTTATACAATGAGCAGTTCTTC. Protein sequence: CASSPDRGLYNEQFF. Filled out from reference TRBV7-6 and TRBJ2-1, the complete variable domain reads GAGVSQSPRYKVTKRGQDVALRCDPISGHVSLYWYRQALGQGPEFLTYFNYEAQQDKSGLPNDRFSAERPEGSISTLTIQRTEQRDSAMYRCASSPDRGLYNEQFFGPGTRLTVL.

This clonotype was seen a handful of times. This rearrangement joins TRBV20-1 to TRBJ1-1; TRBD1 agrees at 8 bases. V lost 3 bases and J lost 4; bases outside the gene matches: 10. This CDR3 comprises 15 residues. Germline values: CDR1 DFQATT, CDR2 SNEGSKA (reference sequence). The CDR3 DNA follows: TGCAGTGCTAGGCCGCCGGGACAGGAGGGCACTGAAGCTTTCTTT. Amino acid sequence: CSARPPGQEGTEAFF.

The chain links TRBV15 to TRBJ1-1; 8 bases match TRBD1. The CDR3 is 16 residues long. CDR1 is LNHNV and CDR2 is YYDKDF in the germline V gene (reference sequence). V trimming: 0 bases; J trimming: 11 bases; junction bases outside the gene matches: 14. CDR3 nucleotides: TGTGCCACCAGCAGAGATTACGGACAGGGATCGGAAGGGGCTTTCTTT. Residues: CATSRDYGQGSEGAFF.

V is TRBV29-1 and J is TRBJ2-1, with 9 bases fitting TRBD1. Trimming took 3 bases from V and 4 from J; bases not matched to a gene: 4. Germline values: CDR1 SQVTM, CDR2 ANQGSEA. This CDR3 region has 14 residues. The CDR3 DNA sequence: TGCAGCGTTGACGACAGGGGGAGTTACAATGAGCAGTTCTTC. Protein sequence: CSVDDRGSYNEQFF.

The gene calls are TRBV30 and TRBJ2-1; TRBD2 matches at 13 bases. Germline V gives CDR1 GTSNPN, CDR2 SVGIG (reference sequence). The CDR3 runs 14 residues. This CDR3 reads CALRTSGSYNEQFF. The CDR3 coding sequence is TGTGCGCTCAGGACTAGCGGGAGCTACAATGAGCAGTTCTTC.

Many counts were recorded for this clonotype. The chain recombines TRBV7-9 with TRBJ2-1; TRBD2 might be the D (5 bases). Trimming shortened V by 5 bases and J by 9 bases, and 8 bases separated the two germline ends. The V gene's germline CDR1 is SEHNR and CDR2 FQNEAQ (reference sequence). This CDR3 is built from 11 residues. The CDR3 region has the DNA TGTGCCAGCAGCCCAGCGGTTGAGCAGTTCTTC. Its translation: CASSPAVEQFF.

The J gene is TRBJ2-1, the V gene TRBV14; 11 nucleotides match TRBD1. Per germline, CDR1 SGHDN and CDR2 FVKESK. This CDR3 has 17 residues. V shed 4 bases, J shed 2 bases, and the junction held 7 bases outside the gene matches. CDR3 sequence (DNA): TGTGCCAGCAGCCCTTGGACAGGGGGCAAAGCCTACAATGAGCAGTTCTTC. Amino acids: CASSPWTGGKAYNEQFF.

This clonotype turned up a few times. V usage is TRBV7-8 and J usage is TRBJ1-1, with D maybe TRBD1 (6 bases). The CDR3 is made up of 15 amino acids. Germline-derived CDR1 and CDR2 are SGHVS and FQNEAQ. The V end was cut by 6 bases, the J end by 1 base, with 15 bases between. The CDR3 protein is CASRWQGRSNTEAFF. The CDR3 DNA sequence: TGTGCCAGCAGGTGGCAGGGGCGATCGAACACTGAAGCTTTCTTT. The full variable domain, in which reference TRBV7-8 and TRBJ1-1 provide the parts outside the CDR3, is GAGVSQSPRYKVAKRGQDVALRCDPISGHVSLFWYQQALGQGPEFLTYFQNEAQLDKSGLPSDRFFAERPEGSVSTLKIQRTQQEDSAVYLCASRWQGRSNTEAFFGQGTRLTVV.

This chain uses TRBV6-1 with TRBJ1-1, with D perhaps TRBD1 (5 bases). CDR3 length: 16 residues. With 2 bases removed from V and 4 bases from J, the gap between germline ends came to 17 bases. The germline CDR1 and CDR2 sequences are MNHNS and SASEGT. The CDR3 spells CASSEIRQGFGTEAFF. The CDR3, as DNA: TGTGCCAGCAGTGAAATCAGGCAGGGATTTGGCACTGAAGCTTTCTTT.

This clonotype has just a few counts. The CDR3 DNA sequence: TGTGCCAGCAGTTACGGACAGGGGTACTATGGCTACACCTTC. Amino acid sequence: CASSYGQGYYGYTF. The chain has TRBV6-5 and TRBJ1-2; TRBD1 aligns across 9 bases. Looked up from germline, CDR1 is MNHEY and CDR2 is SVGAGI. Trimming took 2 bases from V and 3 from J; bases not matched to a gene: 1. This CDR3 comprises 14 residues.

The J gene is TRBJ2-7, the V gene TRBV6-2 or TRBV6-3; 9 positions agree with TRBD2. CDR3 length equals 17 residues. The junction had 16 bases not matched to a gene; V was cut back by 6 bases and J by 4 bases. Germline-derived CDR1 and CDR2 are MNHEY and SVGEGT. The DNA for the CDR3 is TGTGCCAGCAGCTACCCCACCGGGCTAGCGGGGTTATACGAGCAGTACTTC. It is translated as CASSYPTGLAGLYEQYF.

This clonotype was recorded a few times. V is TRBV7-9 and J is TRBJ2-5; the D call may be TRBD1 or TRBD2 (5 bases each). Germline V CDR1 and CDR2: SEHNR, FQNEAQ (reference sequence). Trimming removed 7 bases from V and 3 bases from J, with 18 bases in between. The CDR3 totals 15 residues. CDR3 loop: CASTSLGTDEETQYF. The CDR3 region has the DNA TGTGCCAGCACGTCTCTGGGGACGGATGAAGAGACCCAGTACTTC. Supplemented by reference TRBV7-9 and TRBJ2-5, the full variable domain reads DTGVSQNPRHKITKRGQNVTFRCDPISEHNRLYWYRQTLGQGPEFLTYFQNEAQLEKSRLLSDRFSAERPKGSFSTLEIQRTEQGDSAMYLCASTSLGTDEETQYFGPGTRLLVL.

The genes are TRBV9 and TRBJ2-1, with no clear D. CDR3 length equals 13 residues. Germline values: CDR1 SGDLS, CDR2 YYNGEE. The V gene lost 3 bases and the J gene lost 9 bases, with 13 bases spanning the gap. Here the CDR3 DNA reads TGTGCCAGCAGCGCAAGCCGGTCGGGTGAGCAGTTCTTC. Its protein is CASSASRSGEQFF.

J is TRBJ2-2 and V is TRBV5-6; D uncertain. Germline V lookup: CDR1 SGHDT, CDR2 YYEEEE. The CDR3 is made up of 12 amino acids. Trimming took 5 bases from V and 6 from J, leaving 8 bases between them. CDR3 coding DNA: TGTGCCAGCAGACGTATACCCGGGGAGCTGTTTTTT. It codes for CASRRIPGELFF.

J is TRBJ2-3 and V is TRBV7-9; a weak D match, TRBD1 (6 bases). CDR3 length: 15 amino acids. Per germline, CDR1 SEHNR and CDR2 FQNEAQ (reference sequence). V was pared by 3 bases and J by 6 bases, with 16 bases between. This CDR3 is CASSLDSGTRDTQYF. The CDR3 nucleotides are TGTGCCAGCAGCTTGGATTCCGGGACAAGGGATACGCAGTATTTT.

This clonotype was found many times. This sequence joins TRBV20-1 and TRBJ2-1; no clear D. Trimming left V 0 bases short and J 5 bases short, with 11 bases between. Per the germline V gene, CDR1 is DFQATT and CDR2 is SNEGSKA (reference sequence). The CDR3 length is 14 residues. The CDR3 sequence is CSARDASGHNEQFF. CDR3 nucleotide sequence: TGCAGTGCTAGAGATGCATCAGGCCACAATGAGCAGTTCTTC.

Only a few counts were recorded for this clonotype. The chain combines TRBV30 with TRBJ1-2; possible D gene TRBD1, 6 bases. Trimming took off 2 bases at V and 3 bases at J, with 10 bases between the two ends. The CDR3 runs to 13 residues. CDR1 and CDR2 (germline): GTSNPN, SVGIG (reference sequence). Here the CDR3 reads CAWSFRGDYGYTF. The CDR3 region has the DNA TGTGCCTGGAGTTTCAGGGGCGACTATGGCTACACCTTC.

The chain joins TRBV5-1 to TRBJ2-3; 10 bases fit TRBD2. The CDR3 contains 14 residues. Germline loops: CDR1 SGHRS, CDR2 YFSETQ. V shed 5 bases and J 4 bases; nucleotides not matched to a gene: 4. The DNA of the CDR3 is TGCGCCAGCAGAGCGGGAGGGCCCCCAGATACGCAGTATTTT. Translation: CASRAGGPPDTQYF. Full variable domain (rest looked up from reference TRBV5-1 and TRBJ2-3): KAGVTQTPRYLIKTRGQQVTLSCSPISGHRSVSWYQQTPGQGLQFLFEYFSETQRNKGNFPGRFSGRQFSNSRSEMNVSTLELGDSALYLCASRAGGPPDTQYFGPGTRLTVL.

V gene TRBV12-3 or TRBV12-4 combines with J gene TRBJ1-6, with 7 bases matching TRBD1. The CDR3 has 15 residues. The trim removed 4 bases at V and 8 bases at J, leaving 8 bases unmatched. CDR3 bases: TGTGCCAGCAGTTCCCGGGACAGCCGGGATTCACCCCTCCACTTT. Translation: CASSSRDSRDSPLHF.

J is TRBJ2-1 and V is TRBV18; 9 bases agree with TRBD1. Germline CDR1 is KGHSH and CDR2 is LQKENI. V trimming: 3 bases; J trimming: 9 bases; junction bases outside the gene matches: 18. The CDR3 runs to 18 residues. CDR3 in DNA: TGTGCCAGCTCACCGGGACAGGGCGATTTGGGGGTCATAGGTGAGCAGTTCTTC. This codes for CASSPGQGDLGVIGEQFF. Complete variable domain (other parts from reference TRBV18 and TRBJ2-1): NAGVMQNPRHLVRRRGQEARLRCSPMKGHSHVYWYRQLPEEGLKFMVYLQKENIIDESGMPKERFSAEFPKEGPSILRIQQVVRGDSAAYFCASSPGQGDLGVIGEQFFGPGTRLTVL.

This clonotype was seen a few times. V is TRBV7-7 and J is TRBJ2-7, with 12 bases aligning to TRBD2. Per the germline V gene, CDR1 is SSHAT and CDR2 is FNYEAQ (reference sequence). This CDR3 has 13 amino acids. J gave up 7 bases and V 5 bases, and 3 bases lay outside the gene matches. The CDR3 DNA is TGTGCCAGCAGCGTAGGACTAGCGGGGGAGCAGTACTTC. Translating gives CASSVGLAGEQYF.

This clonotype was seen only a few times. One end of the junction is discordant with germline, which a read error may explain. The V gene is TRBV4-1, the J gene TRBJ2-1; D not resolved. CDR1 is MGHRA and CDR2 is YSYEKL in the germline V gene. This CDR3 has 13 residues. CDR3 residues: CASRHSSTNEQFF. The CDR3 region has the DNA TGCGCCAGCCGCCACTCTTCGACGAATGAGCAGTTCTTC.